This T cell receptor (beta chain) was recovered during a study of cytomegalovirus exposure and HLA in healthy donors. Findings of the study overall: Per a later analysis, roughly 17,000 TCR beta sequences showed association with HLA alleles at 0.05 false discovery rate.

V was pared by 4 bases and J by 2 bases, with 10 bases of the junction left unmatched. CDR3 length: 18 residues. Germline V CDR1 and CDR2: SGHRS, YFSETQ. PCR was performed using 60 Vbeta and 13 Jbeta primers. TCRdb keeps only in-frame clones here, not all; method: immunoSEQ multiplex PCR. The sample table sets out some 84,000 clones. A note on this clone: Its target is unknown.

This receptor was identified in a man aged 45-65 years in good health and CMV-seronegative. The V and J genes are TRBV5-1 and TRBJ1-4, with TRBD1 identical over 11 bases. Sequenced sample: PBMCs. This chain's CDR3 is CASSPGTGGGRTNEKLFF. CDR3 DNA sequence: TGCGCCAGCAGCCCCGGGACAGGGGGAGGGAGGACTAATGAAAAACTGTTTTTT.